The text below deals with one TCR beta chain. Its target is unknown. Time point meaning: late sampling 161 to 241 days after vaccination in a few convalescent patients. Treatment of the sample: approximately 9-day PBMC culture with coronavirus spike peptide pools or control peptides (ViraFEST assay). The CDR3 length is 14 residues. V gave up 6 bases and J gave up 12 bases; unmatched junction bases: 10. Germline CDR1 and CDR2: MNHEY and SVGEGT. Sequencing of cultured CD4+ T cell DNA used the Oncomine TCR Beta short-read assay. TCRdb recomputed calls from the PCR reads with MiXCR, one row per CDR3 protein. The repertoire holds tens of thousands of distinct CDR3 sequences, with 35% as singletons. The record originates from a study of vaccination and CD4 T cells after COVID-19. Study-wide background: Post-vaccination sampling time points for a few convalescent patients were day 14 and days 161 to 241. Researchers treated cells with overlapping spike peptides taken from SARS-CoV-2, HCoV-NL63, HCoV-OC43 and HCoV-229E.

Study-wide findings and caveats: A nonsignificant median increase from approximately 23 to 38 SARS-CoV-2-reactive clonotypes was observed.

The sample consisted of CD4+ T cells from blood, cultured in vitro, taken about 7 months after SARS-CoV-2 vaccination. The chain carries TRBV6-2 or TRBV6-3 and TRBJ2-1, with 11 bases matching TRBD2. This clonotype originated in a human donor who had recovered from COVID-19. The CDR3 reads CASRLAGAARGQFF. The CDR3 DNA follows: TGTGCCAGCAGACTAGCGGGAGCCGCGAGAGGGCAGTTCTTC.